This T cell receptor beta chain derives from a study of PD-L1 blockade in urothelial cancer. Study at large: The researchers analyzed blood 3 weeks (second dose) and 6 weeks after treatment start. T cell content in blood samples showed a median of around 140,000.

Time point given: pretreatment peripheral blood. Diagnoses among patients were locally advanced or metastatic urothelial carcinoma. Samples were collected from each patient before treatment and during treatment. Each patient gave between 1 and 8 of them in total. Sequencing was performed with immunoSEQ multiplex PCR; in TCRdb, only in-frame clones are kept and a portion is missing. This table holds approximately 71,000 clones, 84% found once. The length of the CDR3 is 15 residues. V was pared by 0 bases and J by 1 base, with 3 bases of the junction left unmatched. Per germline, CDR1 SGHRS and CDR2 YFSETQ.

This material consisted of PBMCs, taken around atezolizumab (anti-PD-L1) treatment. The genes are TRBV5-1 and TRBJ1-1, with 7 bases fitting TRBD1. The sequence was collected from a woman in her seventies with urothelial cancer. The CDR3 nucleotides read TGCGCCAGCAGCTTGGCCGGGACAGAGAACACTGAAGCTTTCTTT. Its protein product is CASSLAGTENTEAFF. Variable domain in full (rest from reference TRBV5-1 and TRBJ1-1): KAGVTQTPRYLIKTRGQQVTLSCSPISGHRSVSWYQQTPGQGLQFLFEYFSETQRNKGNFPGRFSGRQFSNSRSEMNVSTLELGDSALYLCASSLAGTENTEAFFGQGTRLTVV.